This TCR beta chain appears in the sequencing data of a study of response to subunit inactivated influenza vaccine. TCRdb re-derived calls from the RT-PCR reads in MiXCR, one entry per CDR3 protein. This table has over 650,000 distinct CDR3 sequences, approximately 17% appearing once. Study observations and caveats: It was suggested by the authors that few new T cells are recruited by each seasonal influenza vaccination.

Regarding this clonotype: Its target is unknown.

The CDR3 has 17 amino acids. The V end lost 0 bases, the J end lost 7 bases, and 18 bases lay between the germline ends. Germline loops: CDR1 LNHNV, CDR2 YYDKDF (reference sequence). The genes are TRBV15 and TRBJ2-2, with D uncertain. This specimen consisted of PBMCs from blood, obtained 5 to 6 days after vaccination. This receptor was identified in a man in his fifties who received an inactivated influenza vaccine. The CDR3 coding sequence is TGTGCCACCAGCAGAGATCCCGTGCGGATCCCTCTCGGGGAGCTGTTTTTT. The encoded protein is CATSRDPVRIPLGELFF.